These T cell receptor beta chains were read from a single sample in a study of T-cell reconstitution after alpha-beta-depleted transplantation in children. MiXCR, run by TCRdb on the PCR reads, gives a single entry per CDR3 protein. The sample holds 280,000 or so distinct CDR3 sequences, 11% seen once. This specimen was peripheral blood, taken 180 days after TCRalphabeta/CD19-depleted stem cell transplant. The receptor set was obtained from a male patient aged 2 to 9 who had a stem cell transplant for chronic granulomatous disease, so the T cells may come from the graft donor. Each CDR3 is given with its conserved first and last residue. The D gene is left open where the match is weak. Rows may omit the clone size; those that give it use once, few, many or a size class.

V gene: TRBV29-1
J gene: TRBJ2-7
CDR3 length: 15
clone size: -
D gene: TRBD2
CDR3 DNA: TGCAGCGCCTTAGCACTAGCGGGAGCTCCCCACGAGCAGTACTTC
CDR3 protein: CSALALAGAPHEQYF

V gene: TRBV7-3
J gene: TRBJ2-7
CDR3 length: 13
clone size: many
D gene: -
CDR3 DNA: TGTGCCAGCAGCTTACGACCAAAAGACGAGCAGTACTTC
CDR3 protein: CASSLRPKDEQYF

V gene: TRBV11-1
J gene: TRBJ2-2
CDR3 length: 18
clone size: few
D gene: TRBD2
CDR3 DNA: TGTGCCAGCAGCTTACAACCTCGACTAGCGGGGAACACCGGGGAGCTGTTTTTT
CDR3 protein: CASSLQPRLAGNTGELFF

V gene: TRBV11-2
J gene: TRBJ2-1
CDR3 length: 18
clone size: many
D gene: TRBD2
CDR3 DNA: TGTGCCAGCAGCTCGATCGACCTCAGGGACTACTTCTACAATGAGCAGTTCTTC
CDR3 protein: CASSSIDLRDYFYNEQFF

V gene: TRBV29-1
J gene: TRBJ2-1
CDR3 length: 18
clone size: many
D gene: -
CDR3 DNA: TGCAGCGTAGCCCCCCGCAGGCCCGGACATTCCTCCTACAATGAGCAGTTCTTC
CDR3 protein: CSVAPRRPGHSSYNEQFF

V gene: TRBV29-1
J gene: TRBJ2-2
CDR3 length: 15
clone size: many
D gene: TRBD1
CDR3 DNA: TGCAGCGTTTGCGACAGGGGGACCTACACCGGGGAGCTGTTTTTT
CDR3 protein: CSVCDRGTYTGELFF

V gene: TRBV28
J gene: TRBJ2-1
CDR3 length: 15
clone size: many
D gene: TRBD2
CDR3 DNA: TGTGCCAGCAGTTTAATCGGCGGGAGATTCGATGAGCAGTTCTTC
CDR3 protein: CASSLIGGRFDEQFF

V gene: TRBV29-1
J gene: TRBJ2-7
CDR3 length: 15
clone size: many
D gene: TRBD2
CDR3 DNA: TGCAGCGTTGAAGATCCCACTAGCGTAGCCTACGAGCAGTACTTC
CDR3 protein: CSVEDPTSVAYEQYF

V gene: TRBV12-3/TRBV12-4
J gene: TRBJ2-7
CDR3 length: 15
clone size: many
D gene: -
CDR3 DNA: TGTGCCAGCAGTTTTAGGCCAGGGTCACCCTACGAGCAGTACTTC
CDR3 protein: CASSFRPGSPYEQYF

V gene: TRBV6-5
J gene: TRBJ2-5
CDR3 length: 23
clone size: -
D gene: TRBD2
CDR3 DNA: TGTGCCAGCACTTACTTCGGACAGGGCCTCGGACTAGCGGGAGGAGATGGGGGGGAGTCCCAGTACTTC
CDR3 protein: CASTYFGQGLGLAGGDGGESQYF

V gene: TRBV20-1
J gene: TRBJ2-5
CDR3 length: 15
clone size: many
D gene: TRBD2
CDR3 DNA: TGCAGTGCCCTGGGGGCTAGCGGGGGACAAGAGACCCAGTACTTC
CDR3 protein: CSALGASGGQETQYF

V gene: TRBV5-6
J gene: TRBJ2-3
CDR3 length: 19
clone size: many
D gene: TRBD2
CDR3 DNA: TGTGCCAGCAGCCGGCTAGGGAGCGGGGGGGCGTCAAGCACAGATACGCAGTATTTT
CDR3 protein: CASSRLGSGGASSTDTQYF

V gene: TRBV15
J gene: TRBJ1-6
CDR3 length: 14
clone size: many
D gene: -
CDR3 DNA: TGTGCCACCAGCAGGGACTTTTATAATTCACCCCTCCACTTT
CDR3 protein: CATSRDFYNSPLHF

V gene: TRBV12-3/TRBV12-4
J gene: TRBJ2-1
CDR3 length: 17
clone size: few
D gene: -
CDR3 DNA: TGTGCCAGCAGCCAAGGGGTTTCGCGGGCCTCCTACAATGAGCAGTTCTTC
CDR3 protein: CASSQGVSRASYNEQFF

V gene: TRBV5-1
J gene: TRBJ2-4
CDR3 length: 17
clone size: many
D gene: -
CDR3 DNA: TGCGCCAGCAGCATTGGCCCGAGCACCCTAGCCAAAAACATTCAGTACTTC
CDR3 protein: CASSIGPSTLAKNIQYF

V gene: TRBV5-6
J gene: TRBJ1-5
CDR3 length: 15
clone size: many
D gene: TRBD1
CDR3 DNA: TGTGCCAGCAGCTTGTGGGGGACAGGGGGCCGGACCCAGCATTTT
CDR3 protein: CASSLWGTGGRTQHF

V gene: TRBV20-1
J gene: TRBJ2-7
CDR3 length: 14
clone size: -
D gene: TRBD1
CDR3 DNA: TGCAGTGCTGTGGTAAGGGGGCCGTCCTACGAGCAGTACTTC
CDR3 protein: CSAVVRGPSYEQYF

V gene: TRBV7-2
J gene: TRBJ2-1
CDR3 length: 14
clone size: -
D gene: TRBD1
CDR3 DNA: TGTGCCAGCGCATTAGGACAGGGGACCGATGAGCAGTTCTTC
CDR3 protein: CASALGQGTDEQFF

V gene: TRBV5-1
J gene: TRBJ2-3
CDR3 length: 16
clone size: many
D gene: -
CDR3 DNA: TGCGCCAGCAGCTGGGATCCGGGACTCCTCACAGATACGCAGTATTTT
CDR3 protein: CASSWDPGLLTDTQYF

V gene: TRBV28
J gene: TRBJ2-5
CDR3 length: 15
clone size: once
D gene: -
CDR3 DNA: TGTGCCAGCAGTTTAGCCGGCGGGAACCAAGAGACCCAGTACTTC
CDR3 protein: CASSLAGGNQETQYF